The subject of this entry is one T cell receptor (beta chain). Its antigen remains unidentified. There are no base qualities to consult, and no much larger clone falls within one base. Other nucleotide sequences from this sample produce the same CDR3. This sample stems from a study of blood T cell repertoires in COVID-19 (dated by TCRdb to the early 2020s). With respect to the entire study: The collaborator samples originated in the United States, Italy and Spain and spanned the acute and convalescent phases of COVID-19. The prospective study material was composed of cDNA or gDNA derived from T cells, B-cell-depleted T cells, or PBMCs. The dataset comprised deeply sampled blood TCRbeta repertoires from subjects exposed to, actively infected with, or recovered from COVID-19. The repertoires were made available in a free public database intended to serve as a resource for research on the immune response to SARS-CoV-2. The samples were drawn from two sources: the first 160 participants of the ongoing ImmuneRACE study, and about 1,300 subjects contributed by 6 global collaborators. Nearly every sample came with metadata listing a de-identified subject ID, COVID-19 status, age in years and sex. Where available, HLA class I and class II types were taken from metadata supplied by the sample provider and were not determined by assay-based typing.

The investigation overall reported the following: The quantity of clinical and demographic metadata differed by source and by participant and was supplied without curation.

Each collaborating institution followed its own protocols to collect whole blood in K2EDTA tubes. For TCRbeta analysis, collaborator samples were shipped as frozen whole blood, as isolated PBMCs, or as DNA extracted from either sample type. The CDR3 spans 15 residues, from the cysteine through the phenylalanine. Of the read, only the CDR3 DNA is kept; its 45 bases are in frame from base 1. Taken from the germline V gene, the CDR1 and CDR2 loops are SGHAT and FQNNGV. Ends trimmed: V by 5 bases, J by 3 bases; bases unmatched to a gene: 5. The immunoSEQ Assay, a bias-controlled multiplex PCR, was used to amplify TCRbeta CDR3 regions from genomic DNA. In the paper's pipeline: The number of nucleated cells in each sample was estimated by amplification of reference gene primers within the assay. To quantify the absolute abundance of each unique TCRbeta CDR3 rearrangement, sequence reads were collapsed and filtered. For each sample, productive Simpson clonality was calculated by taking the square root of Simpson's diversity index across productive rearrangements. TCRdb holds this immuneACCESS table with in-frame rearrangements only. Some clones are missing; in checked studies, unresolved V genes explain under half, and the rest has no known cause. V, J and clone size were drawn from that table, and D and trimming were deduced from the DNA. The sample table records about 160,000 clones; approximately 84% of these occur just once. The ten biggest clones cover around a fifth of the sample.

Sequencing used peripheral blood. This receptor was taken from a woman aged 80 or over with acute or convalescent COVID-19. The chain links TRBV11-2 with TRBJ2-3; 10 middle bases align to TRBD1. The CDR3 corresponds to CASSPGTGETDTQYF. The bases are TGTGCCAGCAGCCCGGGGACAGGGGAGACAGATACGCAGTATTTT.